Listed below are T cell receptor beta chains from one sample, sequenced in a study of cytomegalovirus exposure and HLA in healthy donors. TCRdb keeps only in-frame clones here, not all; method: immunoSEQ multiplex PCR. The repertoire holds about 130,000 clones, with 65% to 80% as singletons. The sample taken for sequencing was PBMCs. These receptor sequences come from a man aged 35-49 years in good health and CMV-seropositive. CDR3s include the opening cysteine and the closing phenylalanine or tryptophan. Fields, in order: J gene, D gene, V gene, clone size, CDR3 DNA, CDR3 protein. The D gene is left open where the match is weak. Clone sizes are given selectively: once, few, many, or a class where the clone is expanded.

TRBJ1-3	.	TRBV15	few	TGTGCCTCCAGCACAGGAGGAAACACCATATATTTT	CASSTGGNTIYF
TRBJ2-7	.	TRBV5-1	.	TGCGCCAGCAGCCTGACAGCGTCGGGGGACTACGAGCAGTACTTC	CASSLTASGDYEQYF
TRBJ1-6	.	TRBV5-1	.	TGCGCCAGCAGCTTGGCTGGGGCGGGGTCACCCCTCCACTTT	CASSLAGAGSPLHF
TRBJ2-7	TRBD1	TRBV10-2	.	TGCGCCAGCCACAGGGGGCTCGACGAGCAGTACTTC	CASHRGLDEQYF
TRBJ1-5	TRBD1	TRBV27	.	TGTGCCAGCAGGACGACAGGGAATTTACAGCCCCAGCATTTT	CASRTTGNLQPQHF
TRBJ2-3	.	TRBV5-1	.	TGCGCCAGCCTCTTGCGGGACCTTTCCACAGATACGCAGTATTTT	CASLLRDLSTDTQYF
TRBJ1-3	TRBD1	TRBV7-9	.	TGTGCCAGCAGCGCGACAGGGCAAGGAAACACCATATATTTT	CASSATGQGNTIYF
TRBJ1-3	.	TRBV6-6	.	TGTGCCAGCAGCTCACCAGGGGCTGGAAACACCATATATTTT	CASSSPGAGNTIYF
TRBJ1-5	.	TRBV10-3	.	TGTGCCATCAGTGGGGCAACCAATCAGCCCCGGCATTTT	CAISGATNQPRHF
TRBJ1-2	.	TRBV2	.	TGTGCCAGCAGCAGACAGATTGTCAGCTATGGCTACACCTTC	CASSRQIVSYGYTF
TRBJ1-5	TRBD1	TRBV16	.	TGTGCCAGCAGCCAATTGAGGGACAGGGGATCCTTGGGCCAGCCCCAGCATTTT	CASSQLRDRGSLGQPQHF
TRBJ2-7	TRBD1	TRBV5-4	.	TGTGCCAGCAGCCCCGGTGGACAGGGGGCCTACGAGCAGTACTTC	CASSPGGQGAYEQYF
TRBJ2-1	TRBD2	TRBV5-8	.	TGTGCCAGCAGCTTGCTAGGGACTAGCGGGAGCAATGAGCAGTTCTTC	CASSLLGTSGSNEQFF
TRBJ2-2	TRBD2	TRBV11-3	.	TGTGCCAGCAGCTTACTAGCGGGAGGGGGCACCGGGGAGCTGTTTTTT	CASSLLAGGGTGELFF
TRBJ1-4	.	TRBV11-2	few	TGTGCCAGCAGCCCATGGGCGGGGGAAAAACTGTTTTTT	CASSPWAGEKLFF
TRBJ1-1	TRBD1	TRBV28	.	TGTGCCAGCACCAAGACAGGGGGATCGGGGAACACTGAAGCTTTCTTT	CASTKTGGSGNTEAFF
TRBJ2-7	.	TRBV6-5	.	TGTGCCAGCAGTTACGAAGCGCGGAGCTCCTACGAGCAGTACTTC	CASSYEARSSYEQYF
TRBJ2-3	TRBD2	TRBV6-1	.	TGTGCCAGCAGTGACCGACTAGCGGGAGGGGCAGATACGCAGTATTTT	CASSDRLAGGADTQYF
TRBJ2-1	.	TRBV28	few	TGTGCCAGCATGACTATAGCGCTTACCTCCTACAATGAGCAGTTCTTC	CASMTIALTSYNEQFF
TRBJ1-1	.	TRBV11-2	.	TGTGCCAGCAGCCTACCCCATCGCACTGAAGCTTTCTTT	CASSLPHRTEAFF
TRBJ2-7	TRBD2	TRBV5-1	.	TGCGCCAGCAGCTCAACCGGGACTAGCGCCGAGCAGTACTTC	CASSSTGTSAEQYF
TRBJ2-7	.	TRBV28	.	TGTGCCAGCAGTCGGGACATCAGGTACGAGCAGTACTTC	CASSRDIRYEQYF
TRBJ1-1	.	TRBV9	.	TGTGCCAGTGGCCAGTCCCCCTTGAACACTGAAGCTTTCTTT	CASGQSPLNTEAFF
TRBJ2-7	.	TRBV11-2	.	TGTGCCAGCAGCGCCGGACTGCTCTCCTACGAGCAGTACTTC	CASSAGLLSYEQYF
TRBJ1-2	.	TRBV28	once	TGTGCCAGCAGTTTACAGGTATTGAGCGGCTACACCTTC	CASSLQVLSGYTF
TRBJ2-7	.	TRBV27	few	TGTGCCAGCAGTTTAACGGGACTCATATACGAGCAGTACTTC	CASSLTGLIYEQYF
TRBJ2-2	TRBD2	TRBV7-2	few	TGTGCCAGCAGCTCAGGACTAGCTTCCGGGGAGCTGTTTTTT	CASSSGLASGELFF
TRBJ2-7	.	TRBV10-3	.	TGTGCCATCAGTGAAAGCAGCGGGTTACCCTACGAGCAGTACTTC	CAISESSGLPYEQYF
TRBJ2-5	.	TRBV4-1	.	TGCGCCAGCAGCCAACTCGGACTACGACAAGAGACCCAGTACTTC	CASSQLGLRQETQYF
TRBJ1-1	TRBD1	TRBV7-9	.	TGTTCCGCCCAGGGGGCGAGCACTGAAGCTTTCTTT	CSAQGASTEAFF
TRBJ1-2	.	TRBV25-1	.	TGTGCCAGCAGTGAACCCGGGGGTTCTAACTATGGCTACACCTTC	CASSEPGGSNYGYTF
TRBJ2-1	TRBD1	TRBV25-1	.	TGTGCCAGCAGTGAGACAGGGTTTTTGGATGAGCAGTTCTTC	CASSETGFLDEQFF
TRBJ1-1	TRBD1	TRBV5-4	.	TGTGCCAGCAGCTCGGGACAGGGTATGAACACTGAAGCTTTCTTT	CASSSGQGMNTEAFF
TRBJ2-7	.	TRBV7-9	.	TGTTCCAGCAGCTTAGGTTCAGGGATATTCTACGAGCAGTACTTC	CSSSLGSGIFYEQYF
TRBJ1-5	.	TRBV18	once	TGTGCCAGCTCGACAGAGAGTCAGCCCCAGCATTTT	CASSTESQPQHF
TRBJ2-3	.	TRBV6-5	.	TGTGCCAGCAGTTACGAGCTCACTAGCACAGATACGCAGTATTTT	CASSYELTSTDTQYF
TRBJ2-3	TRBD2	TRBV27	.	TGTGCCAGCAGTTTGGGGACTAGCGGGAAAGATACGCAGTATTTT	CASSLGTSGKDTQYF
TRBJ1-1	.	TRBV7-9	.	TGTGCCAGCAGTCCCTCAGGGGACACTGAAGCTTTCTTT	CASSPSGDTEAFF
TRBJ2-5	.	TRBV19	.	TGTGCCAGTAGTAGCGCTGACTGGAGCCAAGAGACCCAGTACTTC	CASSSADWSQETQYF
TRBJ2-7	.	TRBV28	.	TGTGCCAGCAGTTTATCCGCCTACGAGCAGTACTTC	CASSLSAYEQYF
TRBJ2-2	.	TRBV9	.	TGTGCCAGCAGCGGACTCAGCGGGACCGGGGAGCTGTTTTTT	CASSGLSGTGELFF
TRBJ2-2	.	TRBV19	.	TGTGCCGTCTCCCCTGGGCTGGAAGGCGGGGAGCTGTTTTTT	CAVSPGLEGGELFF
TRBJ2-7	TRBD2	TRBV7-9	.	TGTTCCAGCAGTGCCCCCGGGGGGGAGGACTACGAGCAGTACTTC	CSSSAPGGEDYEQYF
TRBJ2-4	.	TRBV28	.	TGTGCCAGCAGTTTCACAGGGTCGGACATTCAGTACTTC	CASSFTGSDIQYF
TRBJ2-3	TRBD2	TRBV6-4	.	TGTGCCAGCAGTGACTCGAGGGCGGGAGGGCCAGATACGCAGTATTTT	CASSDSRAGGPDTQYF